Listed here are 2 T cell receptor beta chains from one sample, sequenced in a study of read filtering for tumor transcriptome and immune sequencing. Molecular barcoded adaptors covering alpha/delta and beta/gamma chains were used on around 400 ng RNA. TCRdb reprocessed the reads with MiXCR, giving one entry per CDR3 protein. The sample consists of more than 100,000 distinct CDR3 sequences, around 13% of them appearing once. Sequencing was performed on a population of CD138-negative cells sorted from bone marrow. The receptor source for this set is a donor aged 40 or older with multiple myeloma.

This clonotype was found many times. This chain joins TRBV9 and TRBJ2-2, with 8 bases lining up with TRBD2. The CDR3 consists of 16 residues. Germline CDR1 and CDR2: SGDLS and YYNGEE. Losses at the gene ends were 6 bases for V and 0 bases for J; bases not matched to a gene: 7. CDR3: CASIGGADANTGELFF. Here the CDR3 DNA reads TGTGCCAGCATCGGGGGGGCGGACGCGAACACCGGGGAGCTGTTTTTT.

This clonotype was recorded many times. V and J are TRBV15 and TRBJ1-4; D is perhaps TRBD1 (6 bases). The CDR3 runs to 16 residues. The germline gives CDR1 LNHNV, CDR2 YYDKDF (reference sequence). V lost 3 bases and J 7 bases, leaving 18 bases between the germline ends. CDR3 loop: CATSSPTGRAGEKLFF. CDR3 sequence (DNA): TGTGCCACCAGCAGCCCCACAGGGAGGGCTGGTGAAAAACTGTTTTTT.